Following are 8 T cell receptor beta chains from one sample sequenced in a study of cytomegalovirus exposure and HLA in healthy donors. 60 Vbeta and 13 Jbeta primers were used in PCR. Assay: immunoSEQ multiplex PCR; the TCRdb copy retains only in-frame clones and omits some. This table has fewer than 200,000 clones, under 9.5% appearing once. Sequences were obtained from PBMCs. All receptors come from a woman aged 25 to 39 in good health and CMV-seropositive.

The rearrangement joins TRBV18 to TRBJ1-1, with 9 bases aligning to TRBD1. Germline assignment: CDR1 KGHSH and CDR2 LQKENI. The trim removed 3 bases at V and 6 bases at J, leaving 2 bases unmatched. The CDR3 consists of 13 residues. The CDR3 spells CASSPGQGSEAFF. CDR3 coding DNA: TGTGCCAGCTCACCTGGACAGGGGTCTGAAGCTTTCTTT.

This CDR3 is CASSPRDDRGFVDSETQYF. CDR3 bases: TGTGCCAGCAGCCCCAGAGATGACAGGGGGTTCGTTGATTCGGAGACCCAGTACTTC. The gene calls are TRBV21-1 and TRBJ2-5; TRBD1 is the table's D call, not checked against the DNA. TRBV21-1 is labeled a pseudogene. The CDR3 runs to 19 residues.

This clone came up a few times. The rearrangement links TRBV7-6 to TRBJ2-5; TRBD2 might be the D (6 bases). Looked up from germline, CDR1 is SGHVS and CDR2 is FNYEAQ. The CDR3 spans 16 residues. V lost 4 bases, J lost 5 bases, and 20 bases lay in between. CDR3 amino acids: CASSYPFGRERETQYF. CDR3 DNA sequence: TGTGCCAGCAGCTACCCTTTTGGGCGGGAACGTGAGACCCAGTACTTC.

DNA for the CDR3: TGCGCCAGCAGAAACACAGGGGGCAAGGCTGAAGCTTTCTTT. Its translation is CASRNTGGKAEAFF. The V call is TRBV10-2, the J call TRBJ1-1; 9 bases align to TRBD1. CDR1 WSHSY and CDR2 SAAADI come from the germline V gene. Losses at the gene ends were 6 bases for V and 6 bases for J; bases not matched to a gene: 8. CDR3 size: 14 residues.

This clone was seen a handful of times. The chain couples TRBV19 to TRBJ1-2, with D possibly being TRBD1 (5 bases). Per germline, CDR1 LNHDA and CDR2 SQIVND (reference sequence). The V gene lost 7 bases and the J gene lost 3 bases, with 21 bases spanning the gap. The CDR3 has 16 residues. The CDR3 spells CASTVSGAPRDYGYTF. The CDR3 DNA reads as TGTGCCAGTACCGTGAGTGGGGCACCCAGGGACTATGGCTACACCTTC.

V gene TRBV6-1 combines with J gene TRBJ2-7; D is ambiguous. The germline V and J ends were trimmed by 6 bases and 7 bases, with 16 bases remaining between them. CDR1 is MNHNS, CDR2 SASEGT, per germline. The CDR3 runs to 13 residues. The chain's CDR3 is CASRETLLREQYF. CDR3 in DNA: TGTGCCAGCAGAGAAACCCTTTTGAGGGAGCAGTACTTC.

The gene calls are TRBV10-3 and TRBJ2-1; 12 bases map to TRBD2. Per the germline V gene, CDR1 is ENHRY and CDR2 is SYGVKD. This CDR3 contains 16 residues. J lost 8 bases, V lost 0 bases, and 5 bases had no gene match. CDR3 in DNA: TGTGCCATCAGTGAGTCGAAACTAGCGGGAGGATATGAGCAGTTCTTC. This sequence encodes CAISESKLAGGYEQFF.

V is TRBV21-1 and J is TRBJ2-4; the listed D gene, TRBD2, was not tested against the DNA. TRBV21-1 constitutes a pseudogene. The CDR3 covers 16 residues. CDR3 in DNA: TGTGCCAGCAGCAAGGGGAAGCGGGAGGGCCTCGGCATTCAGTACTTC. Translation gives CASSKGKREGLGIQYF.